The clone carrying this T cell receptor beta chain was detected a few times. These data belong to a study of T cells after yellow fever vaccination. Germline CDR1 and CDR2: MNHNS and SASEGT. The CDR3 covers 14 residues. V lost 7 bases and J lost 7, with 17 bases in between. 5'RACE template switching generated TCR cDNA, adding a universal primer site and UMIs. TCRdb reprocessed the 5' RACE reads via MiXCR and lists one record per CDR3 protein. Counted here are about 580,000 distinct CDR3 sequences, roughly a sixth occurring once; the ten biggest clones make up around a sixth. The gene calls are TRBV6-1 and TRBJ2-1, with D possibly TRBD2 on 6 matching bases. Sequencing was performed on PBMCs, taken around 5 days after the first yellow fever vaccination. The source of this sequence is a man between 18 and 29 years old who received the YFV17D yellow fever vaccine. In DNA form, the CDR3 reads TGTGCCAGCAATCACCGCGGGGTTTTGAATGAGCAGTTCTTC. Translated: CASNHRGVLNEQFF.